Listed below are T cell receptor beta chains from one sample, sequenced in a study of T cell repertoires in cytomegalovirus infection. TCRdb used MiXCR to reprocess the reads, holding one entry per CDR3 protein. Of some 440,000 distinct CDR3 sequences listed, roughly 30% are singletons. The sequencing input was PBMCs. Receptors originate from a human donor in good health (CMV status not recorded). Some clones in this sample may be carry-over from other donors' samples. The CDR3 runs from the conserved cysteine through the conserved F or W. A D gene is named only where the DNA matches it firmly. The size field is filled for only some rows; it gives once, few, many or a size class.

v_gene	abundance	j_gene	d_gene	CDR3aa	CDR3nt
TRBV7-2	many	TRBJ1-2	NA	CASSPRWAGSYGYTF	TGTGCCAGCAGCCCTAGATGGGCCGGTAGCTATGGCTACACCTTC
TRBV7-6	many	TRBJ2-3	TRBD2	CASSPGLGRAQYF	TGTGCCAGCAGCCCGGGACTAGGTCGCGCGCAGTATTTT
TRBV2	NA	TRBJ2-7	TRBD1	CASGTGVAYEQYF	TGTGCCAGCGGAACAGGGGTTGCCTACGAGCAGTACTTC
TRBV20-1	NA	TRBJ2-7	NA	CSARDPEQGAYEQYF	TGCAGTGCTAGAGATCCAGAACAGGGTGCGTACGAGCAGTACTTC
TRBV6-5	NA	TRBJ2-7	NA	CASTTGTAEYEQYF	TGTGCCAGCACCACCGGGACGGCCGAGTACGAGCAGTACTTC
TRBV6-4	NA	TRBJ2-5	TRBD2	CASSEEAGGSQETQYF	TGTGCCAGCAGTGAAGAAGCGGGGGGTTCCCAAGAGACCCAGTACTTC
TRBV2	few	TRBJ2-7	TRBD1	CASSAAGQGIHEQYF	TGTGCCAGCAGTGCTGCGGGACAGGGAATCCACGAGCAGTACTTC
TRBV23-1	few	TRBJ2-5	TRBD1	CASSQSKHPGTGYSETQYF	TGCGCCAGCAGTCAATCGAAGCACCCCGGGACAGGGTACTCGGAGACCCAGTACTTC
TRBV5-1	NA	TRBJ1-1	NA	CASSLALEGGEDTEAFF	TGCGCCAGCAGCTTGGCCTTGGAGGGAGGGGAGGACACTGAAGCTTTCTTT
TRBV24-1	NA	TRBJ2-5	TRBD1	CATSDSTGHQETQYF	TGTGCCACCAGTGACTCGACAGGGCACCAAGAGACCCAGTACTTC
TRBV11-2	few	TRBJ2-3	NA	CASSPVRGGTDTQYF	TGTGCCAGCAGCCCCGTCCGGGGAGGCACAGATACGCAGTATTTT
TRBV6-6	NA	TRBJ2-3	NA	CASTQGAGVIGTDTQYF	TGTGCCAGCACCCAGGGCGCAGGGGTTATTGGCACAGATACGCAGTATTTT
TRBV20-1	NA	TRBJ2-3	TRBD2	CSARSPGGAGGAKDTQYF	TGCAGTGCTAGATCCCCCGGGGGCGCGGGGGGGGCAAAGGATACGCAGTATTTT
TRBV30	NA	TRBJ2-7	NA	CAWSPRRGYEQYF	TGTGCCTGGAGTCCCCGACGGGGGTACGAGCAGTACTTC
TRBV15	NA	TRBJ1-5	TRBD1	CATSAIGTGNQPQHF	TGTGCCACCAGCGCGATTGGGACAGGAAATCAGCCCCAGCATTTT
TRBV7-8	many	TRBJ1-4	NA	CASSLKPVQGGNEKLFF	TGTGCCAGCAGCTTAAAACCAGTACAGGGTGGTAATGAAAAACTGTTTTTT
TRBV7-2	many	TRBJ2-3	NA	CASSNYGDTQYF	TGTGCCAGCAGTAACTATGGAGATACGCAGTATTTT
TRBV7-6	many	TRBJ1-1	NA	CASSLGTRNTEAFF	TGTGCCAGCAGCTTAGGGACCCGCAACACTGAAGCTTTCTTT
TRBV2	NA	TRBJ1-1	NA	CASRRGGVDTEAFF	TGTGCCAGCAGGAGGGGAGGGGTGGACACTGAAGCTTTCTTT
TRBV7-8	many	TRBJ1-2	NA	CASSLGARPQEDYGYTF	TGTGCCAGCAGCTTAGGGGCCAGGCCCCAAGAGGACTATGGCTACACCTTC
TRBV6-2/TRBV6-3	NA	TRBJ1-5	NA	CASSYFTGNQPQHF	TGTGCCAGCAGTTACTTCACAGGCAATCAGCCCCAGCATTTT
TRBV7-9	many	TRBJ2-6	NA	CASSTQGPGANVLTF	TGTGCCAGCAGCACGCAGGGTCCGGGGGCCAACGTCCTGACTTTC
TRBV11-2	NA	TRBJ2-1	TRBD2	CASSFARGANNEQFF	TGTGCCAGCAGCTTCGCGCGGGGGGCAAACAATGAGCAGTTCTTC
TRBV7-3	few	TRBJ2-5	TRBD2	CASSGASGGRKETQYF	TGTGCCAGCAGCGGGGCTAGCGGGGGCAGAAAAGAGACCCAGTACTTC
TRBV12-5	few	TRBJ1-5	NA	CARHGTLLSNQPQHF	TGTGCTAGACATGGGACTCTTCTTAGCAATCAGCCCCAGCATTTT